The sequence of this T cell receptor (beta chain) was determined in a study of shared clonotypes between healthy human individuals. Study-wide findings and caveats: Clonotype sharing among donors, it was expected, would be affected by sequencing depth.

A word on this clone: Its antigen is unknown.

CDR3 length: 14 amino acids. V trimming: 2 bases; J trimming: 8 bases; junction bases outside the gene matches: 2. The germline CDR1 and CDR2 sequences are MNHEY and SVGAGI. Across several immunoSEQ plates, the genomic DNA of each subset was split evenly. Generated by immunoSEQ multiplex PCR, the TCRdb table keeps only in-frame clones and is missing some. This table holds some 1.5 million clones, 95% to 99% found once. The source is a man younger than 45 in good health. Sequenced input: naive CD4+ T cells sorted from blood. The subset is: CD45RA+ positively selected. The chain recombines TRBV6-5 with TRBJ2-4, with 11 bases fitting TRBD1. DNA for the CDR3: TGTGCCAGCAGTTACGGACAGGGGGCTTACATTCAGTACTTC. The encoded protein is CASSYGQGAYIQYF.